What follows describes a single T cell receptor beta chain. Repertoires were generated with immunoSEQ multiplex PCR, while TCRdb's copy carries only in-frame clones and drops some. The sample holds approximately 290,000 clones; over 75% are singletons and the top ten take around 13%. The CDR3 totals 20 residues. Germline loops: CDR1 SGHTA, CDR2 FQGTGA. The trim removed 4 bases at V and 4 bases at J, leaving 12 bases unmatched. These data come from a study of blood T cell repertoires in COVID-19. Material: peripheral blood. The clonotype was recovered from a woman aged 55 to 70 with acute or convalescent COVID-19. This rearrangement joins TRBV7-3 to TRBJ2-2; 16 bases are a match to TRBD2. CDR3 in DNA: TGTGCCAGCAGCTCATCGGCCGGGACTAGCGGGAGGGCCGGCACCGGGGAGCTGTTTTTT. Encoded protein: CASSSSAGTSGRAGTGELFF.